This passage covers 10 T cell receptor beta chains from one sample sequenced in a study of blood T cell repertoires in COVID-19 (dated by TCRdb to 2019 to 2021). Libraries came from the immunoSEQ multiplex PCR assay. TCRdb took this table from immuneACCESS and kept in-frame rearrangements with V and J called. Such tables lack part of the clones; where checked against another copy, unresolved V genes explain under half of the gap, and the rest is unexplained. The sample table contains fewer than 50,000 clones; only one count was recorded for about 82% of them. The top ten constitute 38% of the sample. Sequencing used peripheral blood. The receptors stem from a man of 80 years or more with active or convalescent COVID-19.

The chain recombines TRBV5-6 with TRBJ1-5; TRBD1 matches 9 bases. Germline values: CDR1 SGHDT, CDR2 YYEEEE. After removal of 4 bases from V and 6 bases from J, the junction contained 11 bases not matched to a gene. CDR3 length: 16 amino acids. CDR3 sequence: CASSRSGTGIGQPQHF. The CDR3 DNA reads TGTGCCAGCAGCCGATCCGGGACAGGGATCGGTCAGCCCCAGCATTTT. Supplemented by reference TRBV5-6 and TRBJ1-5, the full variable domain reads DAGVTQSPTHLIKTRGQQVTLRCSPKSGHDTVSWYQQALGQGPQFIFQYYEEEERQRGNFPDRFSGHQFPNYSSELNVNALLLGDSALYLCASSRSGTGIGQPQHFGDGTRLSIL.

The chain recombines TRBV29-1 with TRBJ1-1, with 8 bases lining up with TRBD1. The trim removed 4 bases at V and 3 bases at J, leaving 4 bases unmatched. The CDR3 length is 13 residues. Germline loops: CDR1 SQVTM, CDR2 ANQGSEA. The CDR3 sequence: CSVGTGGDTEAFF. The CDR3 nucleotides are TGCAGCGTTGGAACAGGGGGGGACACTGAAGCTTTCTTT.

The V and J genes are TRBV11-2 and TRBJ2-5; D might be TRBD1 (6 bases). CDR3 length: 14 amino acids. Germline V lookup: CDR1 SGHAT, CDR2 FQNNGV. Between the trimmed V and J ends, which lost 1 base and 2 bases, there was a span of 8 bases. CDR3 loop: CASSLVQGQETQYF. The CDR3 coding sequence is TGTGCCAGCAGCTTAGTCCAGGGGCAAGAGACCCAGTACTTC.

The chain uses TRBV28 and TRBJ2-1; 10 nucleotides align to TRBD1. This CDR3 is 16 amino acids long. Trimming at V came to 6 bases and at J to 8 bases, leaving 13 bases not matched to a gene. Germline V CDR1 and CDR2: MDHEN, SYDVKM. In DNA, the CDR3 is TGTGCCAGCAGGACCTCCCGGGACAGGGGAGTTGATGAGCAGTTCTTC. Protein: CASRTSRDRGVDEQFF.

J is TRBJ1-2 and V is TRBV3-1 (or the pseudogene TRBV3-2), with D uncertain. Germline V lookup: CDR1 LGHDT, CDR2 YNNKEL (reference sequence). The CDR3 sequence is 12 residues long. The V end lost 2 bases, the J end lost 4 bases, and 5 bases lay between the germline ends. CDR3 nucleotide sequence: TGTGCCAGCAGCCAACCAGGCTATGGCTACACCTTC. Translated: CASSQPGYGYTF.

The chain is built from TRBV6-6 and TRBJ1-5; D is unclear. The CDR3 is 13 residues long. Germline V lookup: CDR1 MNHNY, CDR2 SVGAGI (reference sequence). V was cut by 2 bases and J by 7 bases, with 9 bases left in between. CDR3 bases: TGTGCCAGCAGTTACCCCCCATTGCAGCCCCAGCATTTT. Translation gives CASSYPPLQPQHF.

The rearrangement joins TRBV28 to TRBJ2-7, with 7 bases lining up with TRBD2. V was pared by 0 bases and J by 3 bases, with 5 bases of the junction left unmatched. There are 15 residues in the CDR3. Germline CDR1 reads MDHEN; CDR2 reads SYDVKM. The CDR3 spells CASSLWVREGYEQYF. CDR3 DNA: TGTGCCAGCAGTTTATGGGTCAGGGAGGGCTACGAGCAGTACTTC.

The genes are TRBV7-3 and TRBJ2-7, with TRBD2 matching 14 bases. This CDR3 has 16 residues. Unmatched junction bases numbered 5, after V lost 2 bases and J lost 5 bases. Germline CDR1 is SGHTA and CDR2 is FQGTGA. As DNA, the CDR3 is TGTGCCAGCAGCTTATTAGGACTAGCGGGAGGCCACGAGCAGTACTTC. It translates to CASSLLGLAGGHEQYF.

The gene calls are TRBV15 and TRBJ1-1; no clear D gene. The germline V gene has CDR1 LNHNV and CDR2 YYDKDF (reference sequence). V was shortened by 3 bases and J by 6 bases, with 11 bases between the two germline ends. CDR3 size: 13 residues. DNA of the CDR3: TGTGCCACCAGCAGGGGTGACTCGTCTGAAGCTTTCTTT. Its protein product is CATSRGDSSEAFF.

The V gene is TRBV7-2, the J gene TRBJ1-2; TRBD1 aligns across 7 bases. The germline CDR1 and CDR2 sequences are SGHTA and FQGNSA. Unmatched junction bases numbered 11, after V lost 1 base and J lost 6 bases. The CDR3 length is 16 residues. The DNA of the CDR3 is TGTGCCAGCAGCTTAGGAGGAGCCAGGGGGATCGATGGCTACACCTTC. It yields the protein CASSLGGARGIDGYTF.